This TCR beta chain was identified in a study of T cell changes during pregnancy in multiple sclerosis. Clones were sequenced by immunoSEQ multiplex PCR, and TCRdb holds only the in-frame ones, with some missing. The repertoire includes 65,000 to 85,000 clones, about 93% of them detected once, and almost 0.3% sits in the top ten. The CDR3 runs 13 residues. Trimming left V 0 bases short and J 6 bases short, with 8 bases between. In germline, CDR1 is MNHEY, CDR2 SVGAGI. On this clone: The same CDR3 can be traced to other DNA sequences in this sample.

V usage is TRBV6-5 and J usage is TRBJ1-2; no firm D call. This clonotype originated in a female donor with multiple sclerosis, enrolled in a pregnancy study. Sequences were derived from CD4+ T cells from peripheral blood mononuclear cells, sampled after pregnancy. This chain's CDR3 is CASSYSRGNGYTF. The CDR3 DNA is TGTGCCAGCAGTTACTCCCGGGGAAATGGCTACACCTTC.